One and the same sample provided the 29 T cell receptor beta chains below, sequenced in a study of T cells in localized non-small cell lung cancer. The data were produced by immunoSEQ multiplex PCR, yet TCRdb's version contains in-frame clones alone and is incomplete. The sample contains about 760 clones, more than 20% of which appear only once. The sequences come from lung tumor tissue, collected before any cancer treatment. Receptor source: a male donor at least 60 years old with stage III squamous cell lung carcinoma.

This clone was seen a few times. This chain connects TRBV4-1 to TRBJ2-6, with a weak D call TRBD2 (5 bases). The CDR3 is 17 amino acids. From germline, CDR1 is MGHRA and CDR2 YSYEKL. The V and J ends lost 4 bases and 4 bases respectively, with 17 bases between them. CDR3 DNA: TGCGCCAGCAGCCCGAACCTCCGGGGATCCGGGGCCAACGTCCTGACTTTC. It translates to CASSPNLRGSGANVLTF.

The chain combines TRBV6-4 with TRBJ1-2, with TRBD1 identical over 9 bases. Germline assignment: CDR1 MRHNA and CDR2 SNTAGT. This CDR3 has 15 amino acids. After removal of 7 bases from V and 4 bases from J, the junction contained 10 bases not matched to a gene. CDR3 coding DNA: TGTGCCAGCATTATAGGGGACAGGGCCACCTATGGCTACACCTTC. Translating gives CASIIGDRATYGYTF.

This clone was observed a few times. CDR3 loop: CASGPGIQETQYF. CDR3 nucleotides: TGTGCTAGTGGTCCGGGGATCCAAGAGACCCAGTACTTC. The rearrangement uses TRBV12-5 and TRBJ2-5; maybe TRBD2 (5 bases). Between the trimmed V and J ends, which lost 5 bases and 1 base, there was a span of 8 bases. This CDR3 has 13 residues. Germline assignment: CDR1 LGHNT and CDR2 FRNRAP.

This clone appeared a few times. The chain links TRBV5-3 to TRBJ2-3, with TRBD1 matching over 9 bases. TRBV5-3 is reported as an ORF; its role is uncertain. The trim removed 0 bases at V and 3 bases at J, leaving 5 bases unmatched. CDR3 length: 16 residues. This CDR3 reads CARSLATDRGTDTQYF. Here the CDR3 DNA reads TGTGCCAGAAGCTTGGCCACGGACAGGGGAACAGATACGCAGTATTTT.

In its sample, this clone ranks as medium-sized. The gene calls are TRBV6-8 and TRBJ2-5; D assignment may be TRBD1 or TRBD2 (5 bases each). The ends were cut back, 5 bases at V and 1 base at J, with 17 bases in the middle. The CDR3 is made up of 16 amino acids. Germline loops: CDR1 MNHGY, CDR2 SAAAGT. The CDR3 loop is CASSPSFVGTQETQYF. CDR3 nucleotide sequence: TGTGCCAGCAGTCCATCCTTTGTGGGGACCCAAGAGACCCAGTACTTC.

The chain couples TRBV19 to TRBJ1-6, with D uncertain. The CDR3 covers 16 residues. Deletions cut 2 bases from V and 7 bases from J, with 15 bases between. Germline V gene data show CDR1 as LNHDA and CDR2 as SQIVND (reference sequence). The CDR3 DNA follows: TGTGCCAGTAGTATACCCTCCGGGCTGAACAATTCACCCCTCCACTTT. Translation gives CASSIPSGLNNSPLHF.

This clone has a handful of counts. This rearrangement joins TRBV11-3 to TRBJ1-2; D might be TRBD1 (6 bases). V lost 5 bases to trimming and J lost 2 bases, with 18 bases between them. CDR3 length: 16 amino acids. The germline V gene encodes CDR1 SGHNT and CDR2 YENEEA. The CDR3 coding sequence is TGTGCCAGCAGCCTGAACCTCGCGGACAGAAACTATGGCTACACCTTC. Amino acid sequence: CASSLNLADRNYGYTF.

The chain couples TRBV11-3 to TRBJ1-1; the match to TRBD1 covers 9 bases. CDR1 and CDR2 from the germline V gene are SGHNT and YENEEA. The CDR3 loop spans 14 amino acids. V shed 6 bases and J 1 base; nucleotides not matched to a gene: 3. The CDR3: CASRRQGENTEAFF. The CDR3 DNA reads TGTGCCAGCAGACGACAGGGGGAGAACACTGAAGCTTTCTTT.

This clone qualifies as large (0.1 to 1%). The V call is TRBV11-3, the J call TRBJ2-7; TRBD2 aligns across 14 bases. CDR1 is SGHNT and CDR2 is YENEEA in the germline V gene. This CDR3 has 19 amino acids. V lost 5 bases to trimming and J lost 2 bases; unmatched junction nucleotides: 14. The chain's CDR3 is CASSPSPGLAGAFPYEQYF. DNA for the CDR3: TGTGCCAGCAGCCCCTCACCGGGACTAGCGGGGGCGTTCCCCTACGAGCAGTACTTC.

In this sample, this clone turned up a few times. The chain has TRBV11-3 and TRBJ2-5; TRBD2 matches 7 bases. Germline CDR1 and CDR2: SGHNT and YENEEA. J gave up 1 base and V 4 bases, and 6 bases lay outside the gene matches. This CDR3 comprises 15 residues. CDR3 in amino acids: CASSSPGRVQETQYF. The DNA for the CDR3 is TGTGCCAGCAGCTCGCCGGGGAGGGTCCAAGAGACCCAGTACTTC.

The CDR3 coding sequence is TGTGCCAGCAGCATGGAGGTGAACACTGAAGCTTTCTTT. Residues: CASSMEVNTEAFF. The chain employs TRBV7-1 and TRBJ1-1, with D uncertain. TRBV7-1 is filed as an ORF, its function uncertain. There are 13 residues in the CDR3. Trimming left V 5 bases short and J 0 bases short, with 7 bases between.

The CDR3 region is CASSPGFGGGFYEQYF. The CDR3 DNA sequence: TGTGCCAGCTCACCGGGGTTTGGTGGGGGGTTCTACGAGCAGTACTTC. The chain couples TRBV18 to TRBJ2-7; possibly TRBD2 for D (6 bases). Germline lookup yields CDR1 KGHSH and CDR2 LQKENI. V dropped 3 bases and J dropped 3 bases, with 18 bases sitting between them. The CDR3 loop spans 16 amino acids.

This clone ranks as large (0.1 to 1%). The chain combines TRBV6-8 with TRBJ1-2; 9 bases agree with TRBD1. The length of the CDR3 is 14 residues. The ends lost 5 bases at V and 8 bases at J; junction bases unmatched: 9. Per germline, CDR1 MNHGY and CDR2 SAAAGT. The CDR3 region has the DNA TGTGCCAGCAGTAAGGGACAGGGCAATCGCGGCTACACCTTC. It is translated as CASSKGQGNRGYTF.

J is TRBJ2-1 and V is TRBV10-2; TRBD2 matches at 11 bases. J lost 10 bases, V lost 8 bases, and 13 bases had no gene match. Germline-derived CDR1 and CDR2 are WSHSY and SAAADI. CDR3 size: 15 residues. The CDR3 protein is CASCPLAGGKGEQFF. CDR3 nucleotide sequence: TGCGCCAGCTGCCCTTTAGCGGGGGGGAAGGGCGAGCAGTTCTTC.

This rearrangement joins TRBV18 to TRBJ2-2; 10 bases are shared with TRBD1. V was clipped by 3 bases and J by 3 bases; unmatched bases: 1. Germline V gives CDR1 KGHSH, CDR2 LQKENI. The CDR3 spans 15 residues. CDR3 protein: CASSPTGGDTGELFF. CDR3 coding DNA: TGTGCCAGCTCACCGACAGGGGGCGACACCGGGGAGCTGTTTTTT.

The genes are TRBV15 and TRBJ2-2; 10 bases are shared with TRBD1. CDR1 and CDR2 from the germline V gene are LNHNV and YYDKDF (reference sequence). V shed 0 bases, J shed 6 bases, and the junction held 16 bases outside the gene matches. This CDR3 is built from 20 residues. The CDR3 is CATSRDNILRTGGAAGELFF. DNA of the CDR3: TGTGCCACCAGCAGAGATAATATTCTTCGGACAGGGGGAGCTGCCGGGGAGCTGTTTTTT.

By share, this clone counts as medium-sized. V gene TRBV11-3 combines with J gene TRBJ2-1; D is possibly TRBD2 (5 bases). The CDR3 runs 14 residues. V was cut by 5 bases and J by 1 base, with 9 bases left in between. Germline-derived CDR1 and CDR2 are SGHNT and YENEEA. The CDR3 loop reads CASSRERSYNEQFF. CDR3 nucleotides: TGTGCCAGCAGCAGGGAGAGGTCCTACAATGAGCAGTTCTTC.

This clone counts as large. The chain joins TRBV11-3 to TRBJ1-1, with 9 bases matching TRBD1. This CDR3 contains 15 residues. Unmatched junction bases numbered 10, after V lost 7 bases and J lost 4 bases. Germline-derived CDR1 and CDR2 are SGHNT and YENEEA. DNA of the CDR3: TGTGCCAGCAACGAACCGGGACAGGGACGCACTGAAGCTTTCTTT. Its translation: CASNEPGQGRTEAFF.

The V and J genes are TRBV19 and TRBJ1-1, with no clear D. The CDR3 covers 16 residues. Germline CDR1 LNHDA, CDR2 SQIVND (reference sequence). V was clipped by 6 bases and J by 11 bases, with 28 bases between them. CDR3: CASSPSTQPTHYRAFF. In DNA, the CDR3 is TGTGCCAGTAGCCCCTCCACCCAACCGACCCATTATAGGGCTTTCTTT.

This clone is medium-sized (0.01 to 0.1%). This chain links TRBV11-3 with TRBJ2-5; 9 bases are a match to TRBD1. CDR3 length equals 14 residues. The junction had 4 bases not matched to a gene; V was cut back by 5 bases and J by 3 bases. CDR1 and CDR2 from the germline V gene are SGHNT and YENEEA. CDR3 in amino acids: CASSPRTGEETQYF. The CDR3, as DNA: TGTGCCAGCAGCCCCAGGACAGGGGAAGAGACCCAGTACTTC.

V gene TRBV18 combines with J gene TRBJ2-2; D gene uncertain. The V and J ends lost 1 base and 3 bases respectively, with 3 bases between them. This CDR3 is built from 13 residues. The germline V gene encodes CDR1 KGHSH and CDR2 LQKENI. The CDR3 spells CASSPRDTGELFF. The CDR3 DNA sequence: TGTGCCAGCTCACCACGGGACACCGGGGAGCTGTTTTTT.

This clone was counted only a few times. This chain uses TRBV30 with TRBJ1-2; D uncertain. V gave up 2 bases and J gave up 4 bases, with 11 bases separating them. CDR1 is GTSNPN, CDR2 SVGIG, per germline (reference sequence). The CDR3 is 13 residues long. CDR3 residues: CAWSMGLGYGYTF. CDR3 in DNA: TGTGCCTGGAGTATGGGGTTGGGCTATGGCTACACCTTC.

The gene calls are TRBV29-1 and TRBJ1-2; TRBD1 aligns across 9 bases. Germline V gene lookup returns CDR1 SQVTM and CDR2 ANQGSEA. The CDR3 contains 15 residues. V lost 2 bases and J lost 8; bases outside the gene matches: 12. CDR3 sequence (DNA): TGCAGCGTTGAATCGGGACAGGGTGGAGTAAAGGGCTACACCTTC. It encodes CSVESGQGGVKGYTF.

Within the sample, this clone is medium-sized. The gene calls are TRBV11-3 and TRBJ2-3; D is perhaps TRBD1 or TRBD2 (5 bases each). V dropped 3 bases and J dropped 5 bases, with 12 bases sitting between them. CDR1 is SGHNT, CDR2 YENEEA, per germline. There are 14 residues in the CDR3. The CDR3 DNA reads TGTGCCAGCAGCTTGGACGGGGCTCTAGATACGCAGTATTTT. It yields the protein CASSLDGALDTQYF.

This clone was seen only a few times. The chain joins TRBV11-3 to TRBJ1-1; 10 bases are a match to TRBD1. Germline V gene data show CDR1 as SGHNT and CDR2 as YENEEA. The CDR3 spans 16 residues. V trimming: 3 bases; J trimming: 1 base; junction bases outside the gene matches: 5. The CDR3, as DNA: TGTGCCAGCAGCTTGACAGGGGGCGAGGGGAACACTGAAGCTTTCTTT. Translated: CASSLTGGEGNTEAFF.

The chain's CDR3 is CASSPQRNTEAFF. CDR3 sequence (DNA): TGCGCCAGCAGCCCCCAGAGGAACACTGAAGCTTTCTTT. The chain recombines TRBV23-1 with TRBJ1-1; no firm D call. TRBV23-1 is identified as an open reading frame with a role that is uncertain. The ends were cut back, 6 bases at V and 1 base at J, with 9 bases in the middle. This CDR3 comprises 13 residues.

By share, this clone counts as medium-sized. The chain combines TRBV11-3 with TRBJ2-7; 9 nucleotides agree with TRBD1. The CDR3 extends over 15 amino acids. CDR1 is SGHNT, CDR2 YENEEA, per germline. Trimming took 1 base from V and 5 from J; bases not matched to a gene: 6. The CDR3 sequence is CASSLGTGGFHEQYF. DNA for the CDR3: TGTGCCAGCAGCTTAGGTACAGGGGGCTTCCACGAGCAGTACTTC.

This clone qualifies as large. The chain couples TRBV7-2 to TRBJ1-4; D is undetermined. CDR1 and CDR2 (germline): SGHTA, FQGNSA. V shed 1 base and J shed 10 bases, with 10 bases lying between them. There are 13 residues in the CDR3. The CDR3 loop is CASSLVTNGKLFF. The CDR3 DNA sequence: TGTGCCAGCAGCTTAGTGACCAACGGAAAACTGTTTTTT.

The chain couples TRBV30 to TRBJ2-1; tentative D call: TRBD2 (6 bases). V was pared by 0 bases and J by 7 bases, with 19 bases between. Germline V lookup: CDR1 GTSNPN, CDR2 SVGIG (reference sequence). The CDR3 is made up of 16 amino acids. The CDR3 DNA is TGTGCCTGGAGTGTACCTGCCAGCGGGTTAAAGAATGAGCAGTTCTTC. It translates to CAWSVPASGLKNEQFF.